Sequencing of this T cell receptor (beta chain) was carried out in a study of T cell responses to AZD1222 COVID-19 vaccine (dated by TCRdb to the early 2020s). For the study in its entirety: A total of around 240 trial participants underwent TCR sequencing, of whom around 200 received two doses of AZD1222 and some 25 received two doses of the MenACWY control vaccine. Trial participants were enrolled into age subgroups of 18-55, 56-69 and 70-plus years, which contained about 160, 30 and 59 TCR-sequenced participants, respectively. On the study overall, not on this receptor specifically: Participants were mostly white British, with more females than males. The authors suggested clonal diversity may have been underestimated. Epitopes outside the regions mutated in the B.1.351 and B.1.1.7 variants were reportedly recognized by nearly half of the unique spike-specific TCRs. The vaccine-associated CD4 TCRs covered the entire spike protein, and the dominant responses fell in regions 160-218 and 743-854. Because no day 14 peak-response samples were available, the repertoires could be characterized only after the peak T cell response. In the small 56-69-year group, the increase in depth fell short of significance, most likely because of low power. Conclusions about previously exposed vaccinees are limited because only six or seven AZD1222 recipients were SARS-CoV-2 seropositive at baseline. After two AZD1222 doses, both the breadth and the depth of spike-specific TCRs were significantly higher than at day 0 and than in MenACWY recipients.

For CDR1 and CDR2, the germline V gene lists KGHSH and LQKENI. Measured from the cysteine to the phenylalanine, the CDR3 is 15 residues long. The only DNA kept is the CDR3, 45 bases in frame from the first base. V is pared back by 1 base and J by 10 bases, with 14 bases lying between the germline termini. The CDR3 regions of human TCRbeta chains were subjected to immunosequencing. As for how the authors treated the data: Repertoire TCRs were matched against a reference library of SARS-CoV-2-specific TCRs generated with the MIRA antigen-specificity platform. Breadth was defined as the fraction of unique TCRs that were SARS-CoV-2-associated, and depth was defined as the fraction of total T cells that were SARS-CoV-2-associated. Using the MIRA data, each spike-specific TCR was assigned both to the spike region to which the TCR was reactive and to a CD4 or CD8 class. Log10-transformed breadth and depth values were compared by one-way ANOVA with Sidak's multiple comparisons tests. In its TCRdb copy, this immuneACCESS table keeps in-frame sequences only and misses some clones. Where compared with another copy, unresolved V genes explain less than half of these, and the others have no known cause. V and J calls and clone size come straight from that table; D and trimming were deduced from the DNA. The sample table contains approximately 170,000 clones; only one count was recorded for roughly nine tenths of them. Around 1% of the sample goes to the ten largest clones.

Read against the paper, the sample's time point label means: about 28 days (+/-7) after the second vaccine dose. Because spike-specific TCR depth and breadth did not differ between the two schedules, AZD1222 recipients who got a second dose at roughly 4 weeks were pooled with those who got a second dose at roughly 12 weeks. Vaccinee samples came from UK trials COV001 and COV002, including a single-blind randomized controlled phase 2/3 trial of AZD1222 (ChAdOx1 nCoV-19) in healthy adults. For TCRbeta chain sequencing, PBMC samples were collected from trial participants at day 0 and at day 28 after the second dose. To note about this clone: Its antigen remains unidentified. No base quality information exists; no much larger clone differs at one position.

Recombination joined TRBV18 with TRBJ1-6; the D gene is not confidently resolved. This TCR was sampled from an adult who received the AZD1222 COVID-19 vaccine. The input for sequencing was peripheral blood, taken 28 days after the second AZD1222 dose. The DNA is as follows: TGTGCCAGCTCACCACAGACCCCCGGGGAGTCACCCCTCCACTTT. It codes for CASSPQTPGESPLHF.